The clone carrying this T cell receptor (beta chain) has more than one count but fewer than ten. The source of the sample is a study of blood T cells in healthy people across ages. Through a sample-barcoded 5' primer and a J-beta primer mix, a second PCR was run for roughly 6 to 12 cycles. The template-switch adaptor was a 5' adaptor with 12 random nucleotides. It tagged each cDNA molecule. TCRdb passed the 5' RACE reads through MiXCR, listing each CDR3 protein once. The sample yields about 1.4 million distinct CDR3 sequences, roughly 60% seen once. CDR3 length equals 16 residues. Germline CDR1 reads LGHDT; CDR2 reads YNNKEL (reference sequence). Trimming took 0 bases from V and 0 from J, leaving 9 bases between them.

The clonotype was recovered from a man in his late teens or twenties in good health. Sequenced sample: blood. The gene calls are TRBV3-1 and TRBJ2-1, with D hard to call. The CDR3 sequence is CASSQEGQSSYNEQFF. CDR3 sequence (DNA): TGTGCCAGCAGCCAAGAGGGCCAGAGCTCCTACAATGAGCAGTTCTTC.